Given below is one T cell receptor beta chain in context. V dropped 4 bases and J dropped 8; count of bases not matched to a gene: 10. Germline CDR1 SGHTA, CDR2 FQGNSA. This CDR3 comprises 16 residues. One entry per CDR3 protein results from TCRdb running MiXCR on the 5' RACE reads. The repertoire has 55,000 to 70,000 distinct CDR3 sequences, under 8% of them found once; the top ten carry around 37%. The data belong to a study of T cells after yellow fever vaccination. The clonotype comes from a man between 18 and 35 years old who received the YFV17D yellow fever vaccine. Sequencing used CD8+ T cells sorted from PBMCs, obtained around 45 days after the first yellow fever vaccination. The rearrangement uses TRBV7-2 and TRBJ2-1; TRBD2 matches 11 bases. The CDR3 DNA is TGTGCCAGCAGCTCCGTCGTTGTAGCGGGGGGGGATGAGCAGTTCTTC. It codes for CASSSVVVAGGDEQFF.